Here is one TCR beta chain with its context. This entry is derived from a study of control samples from healthy donors and cancer patients. The CDR3 covers 15 residues. Germline CDR1 reads MNHEY; CDR2 reads SVGAGI. The junction had 10 bases not matched to a gene; V was cut back by 6 bases and J by 7 bases. Here immunoSEQ multiplex PCR was the method, and the copy in TCRdb shows in-frame clones only, minus some. Of 150,000 to 200,000 clones listed, roughly 91% were seen once; the top ten hold roughly 1.6%. The receptor was derived from a woman aged 25 to 39 in good health. Sequenced sample: blood. The genes are TRBV6-5 and TRBJ2-1; 9 bases line up with TRBD2. CDR3 sequence reads: CASRRVLAGENEQFF. CDR3 nucleotides: TGTGCCAGCAGGAGGGTCTTAGCGGGGGAAAATGAGCAGTTCTTC.